The present entry profiles one T cell receptor beta chain with its context. The sample is drawn from a study of cytomegalovirus exposure and HLA in healthy donors. Unrecorded immune exposure was likely among donors, who were nominally healthy when sampled. PCR was performed using 60 Vbeta and 13 Jbeta primers. Sequencing was performed with immunoSEQ multiplex PCR; in TCRdb, only in-frame clones are kept and a portion is missing. The sample has about 160,000 clones; 80% to 90% are singletons. The CDR3 is 13 residues long. The V end was cut by 2 bases, the J end by 7 bases, with 10 bases between. CDR1 SNHLY and CDR2 FYNNEI come from the germline V gene.

The V call is TRBV2, the J call TRBJ2-3; D is perhaps TRBD2 (6 bases). Source material: PBMCs. The TCR was taken from a woman aged 30 to 39 in good health and CMV-seropositive. The CDR3 is CASSEYGGYTQYF. The CDR3 nucleotides are TGTGCCAGCAGTGAATATGGGGGGTATACGCAGTATTTT. Based on the CDR3 plus reference TRBV2 and TRBJ2-3, the full variable domain is EPEVTQTPSHQVTQMGQEVILRCVPISNHLYFYWYRQILGQKVEFLVSFYNNEISEKSEIFDDQFSVERPDGSNFTLKIRSTKLEDSAMYFCASSEYGGYTQYFGPGTRLTVL.